Listed below are T cell receptor beta chains from one sample, sequenced in a study of blood T cell repertoires in COVID-19. Sequenced by immunoSEQ multiplex PCR; TCRdb stores in-frame clones only, minus some. The sample lists about 130,000 clones, about 89% seen once, with 11% in the top ten. Material for sequencing was peripheral blood. The origin of the receptors is a woman between 65 and 79 years old with COVID-19, enrolled during active disease. Both conserved end residues are part of each CDR3. Each record gives: CDR3 DNA, CDR3 protein, clone size, D gene, J gene, V gene. The D gene is left open where the match is weak. Some rows have no size entry. The others give once, few or many, or a class for an expanded clone.

TGTGCCAGCAGCGCTGGGGACTCATTTTCACCCCTCCACTTT,CASSAGDSFSPLHF,.,.,TRBJ1-6,TRBV9
TGCGCCAGCAGCAAAAATCGACAGTACAATGAGCAGTTCTTC,CASSKNRQYNEQFF,.,.,TRBJ2-1,TRBV4-1
TGTGCCAGTAGTATAACGGACAGGGATGGCTACACCTTC,CASSITDRDGYTF,.,TRBD1,TRBJ1-2,TRBV19
TGTGCCAGCAGCGGTATTGGGACAGTTGGCTCTGGGGCCAACGTCCTGACTTTC,CASSGIGTVGSGANVLTF,.,TRBD1,TRBJ2-6,TRBV7-9
TGTGCCATCAAGGGGGATGAGGGCAACTATGGCTACACCTTC,CAIKGDEGNYGYTF,.,.,TRBJ1-2,TRBV10-3
TGTGCCAGCAGTTTTCGACTAGCGGGGGGCCCGAGAGATACGCAGTATTTT,CASSFRLAGGPRDTQYF,once,TRBD2,TRBJ2-3,TRBV27
TGTGCCAGCAGCCCCGGCGGAGGCATCTCTGGAAACACCATATATTTT,CASSPGGGISGNTIYF,.,.,TRBJ1-3,TRBV9
TGTGCCAGCAGCTTTCTAGCGGGTAACTCCTACGAGCAGTACTTC,CASSFLAGNSYEQYF,.,TRBD2,TRBJ2-7,TRBV7-2
TGTGCCAGCAGCCCCGGGACAGGGTTAAGAAGCAATCAGCCCCAGCATTTT,CASSPGTGLRSNQPQHF,.,TRBD1,TRBJ1-5,TRBV7-6
TGTGCCAGTAGCGGGACTATCCAAGAGACCCAGTACTTC,CASSGTIQETQYF,.,TRBD2,TRBJ2-5,TRBV19
TGCGCCAGCAGCTTGGGACTAGACGCAGATACGCAGTATTTT,CASSLGLDADTQYF,.,.,TRBJ2-3,TRBV5-1
TGTGCTAGCAGCTTGGGGTCGGGACTCACAGATACGCAGTATTTT,CASSLGSGLTDTQYF,.,.,TRBJ2-3,TRBV7-7
TGTGCCAGCAGCTTGTTGCAGGGGGTCTCCTATAATTCACCCCTCCACTTT,CASSLLQGVSYNSPLHF,.,TRBD1,TRBJ1-6,TRBV5-6
TGTGCCAGCAGTGAACTGGGACTAGGGGATACGCAGTATTTT,CASSELGLGDTQYF,once,TRBD2,TRBJ2-3,TRBV2
TGTGCCAGCAGTTCCGGGGACAAGTACGGGACCCAGTACTTC,CASSSGDKYGTQYF,once,.,TRBJ2-5,TRBV6-2/TRBV6-3
TGTGCCAGCAGCCAGAGGGGGAATCAACGCTACACCTTC,CASSQRGNQRYTF,.,.,TRBJ1-2,TRBV3-1/TRBV3-2
TGTGCCACCAGCAGAGAAAGGGGATATAACACCGGGGAGCTGTTTTTT,CATSRERGYNTGELFF,.,.,TRBJ2-2,TRBV15
TGTGCCAGCAGCTTAGTTGGGGGGAGTAGCCGTGGCTACACCTTC,CASSLVGGSSRGYTF,.,.,TRBJ1-2,TRBV7-9
TGCGCCAGCAGCTTCGCCGCCAGGGACTATGGCTACACCTTC,CASSFAARDYGYTF,.,.,TRBJ1-2,TRBV5-1
TGTGCCAGCAGAAAGAGCGGGGGAGACAATGAGCAGTTCTTC,CASRKSGGDNEQFF,.,TRBD2,TRBJ2-1,TRBV3-1/TRBV3-2
TGTGCCAGCAGCTCGGACAGAAATAATGAGCAGTTCTTC,CASSSDRNNEQFF,few,.,TRBJ2-1,TRBV7-3
TGCGCCAGCAGCTTGGGGCCAGGGACAGGAACCTACGAGCAGTACTTC,CASSLGPGTGTYEQYF,.,TRBD1,TRBJ2-7,TRBV5-1
TGTGCCAGCAGTGAGGGACAGGCGCGTGGAAACACCATATATTTT,CASSEGQARGNTIYF,.,TRBD1,TRBJ1-3,TRBV6-1
TGCGCCAGCAGCCAAAATAGCGGGGGGGCTGTGACCCAGTACTTC,CASSQNSGGAVTQYF,.,TRBD2,TRBJ2-5,TRBV4-1